What follows are 19 T cell receptor beta chains derived from one specimen sequenced in a study of blood T cell repertoires in COVID-19. Profiled with immunoSEQ multiplex PCR; TCRdb holds only in-frame clones, not every one. The repertoire includes some 240,000 clones, around 81% of them detected once, and roughly 13% sits in the top ten. The sample taken for sequencing was peripheral blood. The receptors come from a human donor in a cohort sampled during active COVID-19.

This clone was seen ten or more times. V gene TRBV3-1 (or the pseudogene TRBV3-2) combines with J gene TRBJ1-1, with TRBD1 matching 7 bases. Germline V gene data show CDR1 as LGHDT and CDR2 as YNNKEL (reference sequence). CDR3 length: 14 residues. The V gene end was trimmed by 4 bases and the J gene end by 1 base; junction bases not matched to a gene: 3. The CDR3 sequence: CASSLGTANTEAFF. Written as DNA, the CDR3 is TGTGCCAGCAGCCTCGGGACAGCGAACACTGAAGCTTTCTTT.

The chain links TRBV5-4 to TRBJ1-2; the match to TRBD1 covers 9 bases. V was pared by 2 bases and J by 5 bases, with 4 bases of the junction left unmatched. Germline V gene data show CDR1 as SGHNT and CDR2 as YYREEE (reference sequence). The CDR3 has 14 amino acids. The CDR3 nucleotides read TGTGCCAGCAGCTTACAGGGGGCAAGGTATGGCTACACCTTC. As protein: CASSLQGARYGYTF.

The chain has TRBV15 and TRBJ1-2, with TRBD1 matching 7 bases. Germline trimming cut 3 bases from V and 4 bases from J; bases unmatched to any gene: 8. Germline lookup yields CDR1 LNHNV and CDR2 YYDKDF (reference sequence). The CDR3 has 15 residues. CDR3 DNA: TGTGCCACCAGCAGTGGGACCGGGACAGCCTATGGCTACACCTTC. Amino acid sequence: CATSSGTGTAYGYTF.

This sequence joins TRBV7-2 and TRBJ1-2; tentative D call: TRBD1 (5 bases). The CDR3 extends over 14 amino acids. In germline, CDR1 is SGHTA, CDR2 FQGNSA. V was clipped by 1 base and J by 6 bases, with 12 bases between them. The CDR3 spells CASSLVAGADGYTF. As DNA, the CDR3 is TGTGCCAGCAGCTTAGTGGCTGGGGCTGATGGCTACACCTTC.

This chain connects TRBV10-3 to TRBJ2-6; TRBD2 aligns across 13 bases. Germline V gene data show CDR1 as ENHRY and CDR2 as SYGVKD. The J segment lost 4 bases and the V segment lost 6 bases, leaving 6 bases of the junction unmatched. The CDR3 runs to 17 residues. Here the CDR3 reads CAISPTSGGSGANVLTF. The CDR3 DNA sequence: TGTGCCATCAGCCCGACTAGCGGGGGGTCGGGGGCCAACGTCCTGACTTTC.

The V and J genes are TRBV6-5 and TRBJ1-3; D is unclear. Germline V CDR1 and CDR2: MNHEY, SVGAGI. The CDR3 has 16 residues. V dropped 0 bases and J dropped 0 bases, with 9 bases sitting between them. The CDR3 is CASSYSLGFSGNTIYF. DNA for the CDR3: TGTGCCAGCAGTTACTCCTTGGGCTTCTCTGGAAACACCATATATTTT.

The CDR3 DNA is TGTGCCAGCACCCTAGTGGGGGAGGCTGGAAACACCATATATTTT. Protein: CASTLVGEAGNTIYF. V and J are TRBV6-5 and TRBJ1-3; weak D call: TRBD1 (5 bases). CDR3 length: 15 residues. V shed 7 bases and J shed 2 bases, with 15 bases lying between them. Germline CDR1 MNHEY, CDR2 SVGAGI.

This clone showed up just once. The chain carries TRBV7-9 and TRBJ2-7, with 9 bases that match TRBD2. The CDR3 is made up of 14 amino acids. Unmatched junction bases numbered 5, after V lost 5 bases and J lost 3 bases. Per the germline V gene, CDR1 is SEHNR and CDR2 is FQNEAQ (reference sequence). The CDR3 nucleotides read TGTGCCAGCAGCCGGACTAGCGATGTCTACGAGCAGTACTTC. Its protein product is CASSRTSDVYEQYF.

This rearrangement joins TRBV24-1 to TRBJ2-1, with TRBD1 as a possible D gene (6 bases). CDR3 size: 18 residues. Trimming shortened V by 1 base and J by 0 bases, and 15 bases separated the two germline ends. Germline V CDR1 and CDR2: KGHDR, SFDVKD. CDR3 coding DNA: TGTGCCACCAGTGATTTAACAGGGAATGAGAGCTCCTACAATGAGCAGTTCTTC. This gives the protein CATSDLTGNESSYNEQFF.

Notes on this clone: Germline is not matched at one junction end, which may reflect a read error. V gene TRBV6-5 combines with J gene TRBJ1-5, with a possible D match to TRBD1 (5 bases). Germline V lookup: CDR1 MNHEY, CDR2 SVGAGI. The CDR3 sequence is 15 residues long. CDR3 nucleotide sequence: TGTGCCAGCAGTGACTCGCCGGAGGGGAATCAGCCCCAGCATTTT. This gives the protein CASSDSPEGNQPQHF.

The J gene is TRBJ1-4, the V gene TRBV28, with 8 bases lining up with TRBD1. J gave up 8 bases and V 5 bases, and 7 bases lay outside the gene matches. CDR1 and CDR2 (germline): MDHEN, SYDVKM. This CDR3 comprises 14 residues. The CDR3 loop reads CASSLTGEGEKLFF. CDR3 nucleotide sequence: TGTGCCAGCAGTCTGACAGGGGAAGGGGAAAAACTGTTTTTT.

J is TRBJ2-7 and V is TRBV30; the match to TRBD2 covers 11 bases. This CDR3 comprises 14 residues. CDR1 and CDR2 from the germline V gene are GTSNPN and SVGIG (reference sequence). V gave up 4 bases and J gave up 3 bases; unmatched junction bases: 5. The DNA for the CDR3 is TGTGCCTGGAAGCGGGGACTAGCGGACTACGAGCAGTACTTC. Protein sequence: CAWKRGLADYEQYF.

This chain's CDR3 is CASSFIGDGTEAFF. The CDR3 DNA follows: TGTGCCAGCAGCTTTATCGGGGATGGCACTGAAGCTTTCTTT. The rearrangement joins TRBV7-2 to TRBJ1-1; no clear D gene. V shed 3 bases and J shed 4 bases, with 12 bases lying between them. The length of the CDR3 is 14 residues. CDR1 and CDR2 from the germline V gene are SGHTA and FQGNSA. Full variable domain (outside the CDR3, taken from reference TRBV7-2 and TRBJ1-1): GAGVSQSPSNKVTEKGKDVELRCDPISGHTALYWYRQSLGQGLEFLIYFQGNSAPDKSGLPSDRFSAERTGGSVSTLTIQRTQQEDSAVYLCASSFIGDGTEAFFGQGTRLTVV.

This clone was detected once. This chain links TRBV19 with TRBJ2-1; 10 bases fit TRBD1. This CDR3 has 12 amino acids. J was trimmed by 13 bases and V by 6 bases; bases with no gene match: 6. Germline V gene lookup returns CDR1 LNHDA and CDR2 SQIVND (reference sequence). The CDR3 spells CASSLDRGNQFF. CDR3 nucleotide sequence: TGTGCCAGTAGCCTGGACAGGGGGAATCAGTTCTTC.

The gene calls are TRBV6-5 and TRBJ2-3, with D possibly being TRBD1 (6 bases). Germline assignment: CDR1 MNHEY and CDR2 SVGAGI. The CDR3 extends over 16 amino acids. The germline V and J ends were trimmed by 0 bases and 6 bases, with 16 bases remaining between them. The CDR3 is CASSYSKRGLRDTQYF. In DNA form, the CDR3 reads TGTGCCAGCAGTTACTCGAAGAGGGGGTTGAGGGATACGCAGTATTTT.

This rearrangement joins TRBV6-5 to TRBJ2-1; TRBD2 matches 9 bases. The ends lost 7 bases at V and 5 bases at J; junction bases unmatched: 6. Per germline, CDR1 MNHEY and CDR2 SVGAGI. This CDR3 has 14 residues. The chain's CDR3 is CASKESSGNNEQFF. CDR3 coding DNA: TGTGCCAGCAAAGAATCTAGCGGGAACAATGAGCAGTTCTTC.

The chain combines TRBV28 with TRBJ1-5; 9 nucleotides line up with TRBD1. The CDR3 extends over 15 amino acids. Germline V CDR1 and CDR2: MDHEN, SYDVKM. The V and J ends lost 5 bases and 2 bases, in that order; junction bases with no gene match: 4. As DNA, the CDR3 is TGTGCCAGCAGTACAGGGGGCGCCGGCAATCAGCCCCAGCATTTT. Translated, it gives CASSTGGAGNQPQHF.

This sequence joins TRBV7-9 and TRBJ2-2, with a weak D call TRBD1 (6 bases). Trimming took 5 bases from V and 0 from J, leaving 13 bases between them. There are 16 residues in the CDR3. The germline V gene has CDR1 SEHNR and CDR2 FQNEAQ (reference sequence). The CDR3: CASSHTTGSNTGELFF. DNA of the CDR3: TGTGCCAGCAGCCACACGACAGGTTCGAACACCGGGGAGCTGTTTTTT.

This chain joins TRBV27 and TRBJ2-1, with 11 bases that match TRBD2. From germline, CDR1 is MNHEY and CDR2 SMNVEV (reference sequence). V gave up 5 bases and J gave up 4 bases; unmatched junction bases: 10. The CDR3 consists of 17 residues. The DNA of the CDR3 is TGTGCCAGCAGTCACAGCCCACTAGCGGGAGAATACAATGAGCAGTTCTTC. This codes for CASSHSPLAGEYNEQFF.